Given below is one T cell receptor beta chain in context. Looked up from germline, CDR1 is SEHNR and CDR2 is FQNEAQ (reference sequence). The CDR3 extends over 15 amino acids. Losses at the gene ends were 1 base for V and 6 bases for J; bases not matched to a gene: 5. These data come from a study of blood T cell repertoires in COVID-19. Study overall: The study drew acute and convalescent COVID-19 samples from the United States, Italy and Spain. T cells, B-cell-depleted T cells, or PBMCs provided the cDNA or gDNA that served as material.

In the original processing: It was from reference gene primer amplification that nucleated cell counts were estimated. Produced via immunoSEQ multiplex PCR; TCRdb's table is partial and in-frame only. V and J calls and clone size are given by that table; D and trimming were obtained from the DNA. Of about 41,000 clones listed, about four fifths were seen once; the top ten hold less than 55%. The V and J genes are TRBV7-9 and TRBJ2-1, with 8 positions matching TRBD2. The clonotype comes from an elderly woman with active or convalescent COVID-19. Sequenced sample: peripheral blood. The CDR3 sequence is CASSLDGTSFNEQFF. The CDR3 coding sequence is TGTGCCAGCAGCTTAGATGGGACTAGTTTCAATGAGCAGTTCTTC.